This T cell receptor beta chain was found in a study of OX40 agonist ivuxolimab in advanced cancers. Looking at the study overall: People in dose escalation had one of these cancers: hepatocellular carcinoma, melanoma, renal cell or head and neck cancer. Antecedent anti-PD-1, anti-PD-L1 or anti-CTLA-4 therapy was permissible, with approximately 44% having received some. Partial responses were achieved by three patients, of whom one had hepatocellular carcinoma and two had cutaneous melanoma. Notes on the study in general: Clonal expansion in partial responders at 0.1-3.0 mg/kg ranked among the lowest.

V was trimmed by 6 bases and J by 0 bases, leaving 11 bases between them. The CDR3 has 15 amino acids. CDR1 and CDR2 (germline): MNHEY, SVGAGI. The protocol was immunoSEQ multiplex PCR, while the TCRdb copy is restricted to in-frame clones and leaves out a portion. The repertoire holds approximately 69,000 clones, roughly 84% seen once, with about 8% in the top ten. Remarks on this clone: Its antigen is still unknown.

The sequencing here drew on CD4+ or CD8+ T cells sorted from blood, taken in a trial of the OX40 agonist ivuxolimab. The chain links TRBV6-5 to TRBJ2-2, with D perhaps matching TRBD2 (5 bases). This TCR derives from an adult with an advanced solid tumor such as melanoma, head and neck, liver or kidney cancer. DNA for the CDR3: TGTGCCAGCAGGCTCCTGGGAGCGAACACCGGGGAGCTGTTTTTT. Amino acids: CASRLLGANTGELFF.